This T cell receptor beta chain was sequenced during a study of shared clonotypes between healthy human individuals (TCRdb year 2020). At the level of the whole study: A couple of women and a few men aged 18 to 49 years were included in the cohort. To estimate repertoire size and how much clonotype sharing occurs between individuals, the study deeply sequenced the blood TCR repertoires of a handful of healthy adults. To increase sequencing depth and limit assay-specific biases, different laboratories used diverse techniques to prepare libraries and sequence TCR repertoires. Per donor, leukapheresis produced somewhere between about 0.9 and 9.5 billion PBMCs. The study at large found these results: The genetic and exposure-history diversity represented was limited by the small number of donors. Based on pairwise subsampling, the degree of clonotype sharing among donors was expected to be affected by sequencing depth. Sampling was restricted to blood, and TCR repertoires in tissue are likely to differ from TCR repertoires in blood.

TCR CDR3 regions were amplified from genomic DNA by multiplex PCR using the deep immunoSEQ assay. Extracted genomic DNA from each cell subset was distributed evenly across all wells of several immunoSEQ 96-well plates, and each plate was treated as a replicate. For unsorted PBMC, 250 to 300 ng of genomic DNA, equivalent to approximately 28,000 T cell genomes, went into each replicate PCR. Ten immunoSEQ deep assay plates were used to sequence the unsorted PBMC genomic DNA. Purified libraries were quantified with a Qubit 3.0 fluorometer, sized on a Bioanalyzer 2100, and re-quantified with the KAPA Library Quantification kit. Every immunoSEQ 96-well plate was sequenced on a separate single-read 150-cycle Illumina NextSeq 550 flow cell. The original methods were these. Because the immunoSEQ output included only junctional sequences and no quality scores, the filtering could not be the same as the filtering used for full-length reads. Sequences were annotated with PyIR, a Python wrapper for IgBLAST v1.9, using IMGT germline references to assign V/J genes and CDR3. Any read was removed if the V/J assignment was weak (E-value above 1e-6), the CDR3 was missing, or the read contained stop codons, out-of-frame junctions, or ambiguous translated residues. V3J clonotypes were defined by identical inferred V gene, J gene, and CDR3 amino acid sequence. To compute the percentage overlap between repertoires, the number of shared unique clonotypes was divided by the size of the smaller repertoire. Three approaches were used to assess repertoire richness: RTK rarefaction, the Chao1 estimator, and Recon v2.1 estimates of unobserved clonotypes. TCRdb limited this immuneACCESS table to in-frame rearrangements with V and J called. A share of clones is missing; checked studies link under half to unresolved V genes, and the rest is unexplained. V, J and clone size are those of that table, while D and trimming were read from the DNA. Present in this sample are fewer than 700,000 clones, roughly 79% of which were seen just once. About 11% of the sample goes to the ten largest clones.

V lost 6 bases and J lost 0 bases; the stretch between them is 9 bases long. Reading the germline V gene gives CDR1 SGHRS and CDR2 YFSETQ. The CDR3 sequence holds 13 residues, the cysteine and phenylalanine included. Of the read, only the CDR3 DNA is kept; its 39 bases are in frame from base 1. The donors were healthy, HIV-negative adults with no recently reported acute infections or vaccinations. All donors were Caucasian adults living in Nashville, Tennessee, USA. For unsorted samples, around 90 million PBMCs were counted, and genomic DNA was extracted using the QIAamp DNA Blood Mini kit. Blood was obtained by leukapheresis, after which PBMCs were separated by Ficoll-Histopaque density gradient centrifugation and cryopreserved in liquid nitrogen vapor phase. This clone occurred a few times. There is no known antigen for this receptor. No much larger clone exists at a distance of one base, and base qualities are not known.

Here the chain combines TRBV5-1 and TRBJ2-5; confidence is insufficient to name the D gene. The sequencing input was PBMCs. The origin of this receptor is a woman in her thirties or forties in good health. Some clones in this sample may be carry-over from other donors' samples. The DNA sequence is given as TGCGCCAGCATGGCCTCGTACCAAGAGACCCAGTACTTC. This is translated as CASMASYQETQYF.